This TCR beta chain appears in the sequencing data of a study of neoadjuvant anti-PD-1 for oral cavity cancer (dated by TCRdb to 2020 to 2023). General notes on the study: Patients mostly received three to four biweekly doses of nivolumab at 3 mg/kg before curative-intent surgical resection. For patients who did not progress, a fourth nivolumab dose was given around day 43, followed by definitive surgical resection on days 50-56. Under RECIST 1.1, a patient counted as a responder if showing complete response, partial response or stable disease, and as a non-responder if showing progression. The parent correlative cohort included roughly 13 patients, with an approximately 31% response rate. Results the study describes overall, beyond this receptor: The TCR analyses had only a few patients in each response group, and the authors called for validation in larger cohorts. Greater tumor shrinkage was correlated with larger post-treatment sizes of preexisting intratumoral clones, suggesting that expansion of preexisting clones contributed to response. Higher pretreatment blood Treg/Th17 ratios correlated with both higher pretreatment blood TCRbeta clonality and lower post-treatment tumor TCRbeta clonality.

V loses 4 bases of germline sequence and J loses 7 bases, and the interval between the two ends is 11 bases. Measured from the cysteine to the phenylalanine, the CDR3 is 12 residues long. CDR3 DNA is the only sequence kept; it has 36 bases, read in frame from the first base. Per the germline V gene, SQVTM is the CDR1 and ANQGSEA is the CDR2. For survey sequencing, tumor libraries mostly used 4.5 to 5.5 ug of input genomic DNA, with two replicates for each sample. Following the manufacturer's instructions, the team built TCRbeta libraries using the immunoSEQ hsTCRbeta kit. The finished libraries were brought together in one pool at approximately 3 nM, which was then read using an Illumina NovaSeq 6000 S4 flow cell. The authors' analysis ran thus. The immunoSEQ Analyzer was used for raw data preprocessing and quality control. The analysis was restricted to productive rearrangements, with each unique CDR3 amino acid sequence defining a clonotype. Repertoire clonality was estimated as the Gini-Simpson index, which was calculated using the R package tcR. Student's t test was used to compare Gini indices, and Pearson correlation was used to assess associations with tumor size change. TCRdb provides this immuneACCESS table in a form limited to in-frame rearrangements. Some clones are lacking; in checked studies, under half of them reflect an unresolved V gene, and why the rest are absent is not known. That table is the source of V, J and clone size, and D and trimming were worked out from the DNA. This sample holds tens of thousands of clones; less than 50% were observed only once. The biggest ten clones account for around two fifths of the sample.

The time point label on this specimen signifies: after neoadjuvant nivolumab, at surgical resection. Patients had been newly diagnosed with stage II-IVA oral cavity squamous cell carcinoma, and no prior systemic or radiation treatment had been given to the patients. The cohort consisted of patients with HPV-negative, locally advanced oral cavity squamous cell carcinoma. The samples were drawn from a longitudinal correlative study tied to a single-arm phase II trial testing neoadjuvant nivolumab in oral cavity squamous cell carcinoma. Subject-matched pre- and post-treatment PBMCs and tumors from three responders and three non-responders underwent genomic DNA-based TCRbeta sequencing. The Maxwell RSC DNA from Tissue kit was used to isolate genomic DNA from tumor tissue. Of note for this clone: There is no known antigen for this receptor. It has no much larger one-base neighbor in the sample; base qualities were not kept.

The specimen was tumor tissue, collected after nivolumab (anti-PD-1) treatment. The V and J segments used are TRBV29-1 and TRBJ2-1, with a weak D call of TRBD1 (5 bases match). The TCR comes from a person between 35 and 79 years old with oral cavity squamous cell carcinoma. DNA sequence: TGCAGCGTTGGGGGCAGGTGGAATGAGCAGTTCTTC. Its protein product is CSVGGRWNEQFF.